This TCR beta chain was captured by sequencing in a study of response to subunit inactivated influenza vaccine. The V and J ends lost 2 bases and 2 bases respectively, with 16 bases between them. Germline CDR1 reads SGHVS; CDR2 reads FNYEAQ. There are 16 residues in the CDR3. A single record per CDR3 protein comes from TCRdb applying MiXCR to the RT-PCR reads. The sample consists of around 600,000 distinct CDR3 sequences, about 11% of them appearing once. This clonotype was seen many times. This sample was shared with a second study, whose subject was T cells expressing NK-cell markers. As that study records: It was by 5'RACE template switching with UMIs that TCR beta cDNA was made. The study found dominant NKG2C+ clonotypes at 1.0-7.0% of CD8+ T cells in roughly six donors. HCMV specificity of the expanded NKG2C+ T cell clones was not established.

The rearrangement links TRBV7-6 to TRBJ2-7; TRBD1 might be the D (6 bases). This sequence originates from a man aged 45-65 years who received an inactivated influenza vaccine. The input for sequencing was PBMCs from blood, taken on the day of vaccination. The CDR3 DNA sequence: TGTGCCAGCAGCTTACAGGCAGGGGCTCAGACCTACGAGCAGTACTTC. This sequence encodes CASSLQAGAQTYEQYF.